The 14 T cell receptor beta chains below all came from one sample that was sequenced in a study of shared clonotypes between healthy human individuals. Clones were read by immunoSEQ multiplex PCR, and TCRdb kept only the in-frame ones, dropping some. The sample lists 600,000 to 700,000 clones, around 78% occurring once. The sample comprised memory CD4+ T cells sorted from blood. As to subset: CD45RA-negative fraction. The receptor source for this set is a woman aged 25 to 39 in good health.

Of note for this clone: Other DNA sequences in this sample translate to the same CDR3. The chain employs TRBV5-1 and TRBJ2-1; D unresolved. This CDR3 contains 15 residues. The V end was cut by 4 bases, the J end by 0 bases, with 11 bases between. CDR1 SGHRS and CDR2 YFSETQ come from the germline V gene. The CDR3 spells CASSLSRNSYNEQFF. DNA of the CDR3: TGCGCCAGCAGCCTCTCCAGAAACTCCTACAATGAGCAGTTCTTC.

This clone was seen more than once but under ten times. The chain uses TRBV5-1 and TRBJ2-1; D ambiguous. Germline CDR1 and CDR2: SGHRS and YFSETQ. This CDR3 has 11 amino acids. V lost 4 bases and J lost 5, with 4 bases in between. The CDR3 bases are TGCGCCAGCAGCGATGACAATGAGCAGTTCTTC. Translating gives CASSDDNEQFF.

Comment on this clone: A much larger clonotype is one base distant, so this may be a read error. The chain links TRBV7-8 to TRBJ1-4; D remains unclear. The CDR3 totals 12 residues. Between the trimmed V and J ends, which lost 5 bases and 4 bases, there was a span of 5 bases. Germline CDR1 reads SGHVS; CDR2 reads FQNEAQ. The CDR3, as DNA: TGTGCCAGCAGCCGGATTAATGAAAAACTGTTTTTT. Its translation: CASSRINEKLFF.

V and J are TRBV5-1 and TRBJ1-1, with D perhaps TRBD1 (6 bases). The V gene lost 0 bases and the J gene lost 6 bases, with 15 bases spanning the gap. Germline V gives CDR1 SGHRS, CDR2 YFSETQ. CDR3 length: 15 residues. The CDR3 DNA reads TGCGCCAGCAGCTTGGTTTCAGGGACAACCCCTGAAGCTTTCTTT. Translated: CASSLVSGTTPEAFF.

The chain links TRBV4-1 to TRBJ2-2, with 10 bases lining up with TRBD2. The CDR3 sequence is 15 residues long. V trimming: 8 bases; J trimming: 8 bases; junction bases outside the gene matches: 11. CDR1 is MGHRA and CDR2 is YSYEKL in the germline V gene. CDR3 nucleotides: TGCGCCAGCGGCCCGGGACTAGCGAGGTCTGGGGAGCTGTTTTTT. Translated, it gives CASGPGLARSGELFF.

In the case of this clone: In the same sample, other DNA sequences code for this CDR3. The gene calls are TRBV7-2 and TRBJ1-1; D is undetermined. V was trimmed by 8 bases and J by 3 bases, leaving 13 bases between them. The CDR3 runs 13 residues. Germline CDR1 reads SGHTA; CDR2 reads FQGNSA. The CDR3 loop is CASAPQRDTEAFF. The DNA for the CDR3 is TGTGCCAGCGCCCCACAGAGGGACACTGAAGCTTTCTTT.

In regard to this clone: Given a far larger clone just one base away, this is likely a sequencing read error. The CDR3 DNA reads as TGCGCCAGCAGCTTGTCTAGCAGGAGTTTAGATACGCAGTATTTT. Translation: CASSLSSRSLDTQYF. The chain carries TRBV5-1 and TRBJ2-3; D might be TRBD2 (5 bases). CDR1 SGHRS and CDR2 YFSETQ come from the germline V gene. The CDR3 covers 15 residues. V was clipped by 1 base and J by 5 bases, with 14 bases between them.

This clone was seen repeatedly, ten times or more. V is TRBV25-1 and J is TRBJ2-2; D uncertain. V was shortened by 1 base and J by 3 bases, with 6 bases between the two germline ends. Germline assignment: CDR1 MGHDK and CDR2 SYGVNS. This CDR3 is 14 amino acids long. Here the CDR3 DNA reads TGTGCCAGCAGTGAATCTGGCCACACCGGGGAGCTGTTTTTT. Translation: CASSESGHTGELFF.

As to this clone: Other DNA sequences of this sample code for an identical CDR3. J is TRBJ1-5 and V is TRBV27; D is unresolved. The germline gives CDR1 MNHEY, CDR2 SMNVEV (reference sequence). The CDR3 covers 14 residues. V was pared by 5 bases and J by 3 bases, with 11 bases between. The CDR3 here is CASSLDRYNQPQHF. Written as DNA, the CDR3 is TGTGCCAGCAGTCTCGACCGTTACAATCAGCCCCAGCATTTT.

V usage is TRBV11-2 and J usage is TRBJ1-1; perhaps TRBD1 as D (6 bases). V lost 6 bases, J lost 2 bases, and 10 bases lay in between. CDR1 and CDR2 from the germline V gene are SGHAT and FQNNGV. The CDR3 consists of 13 residues. The CDR3 here is CASRGTLNTEAFF. Written as DNA, the CDR3 is TGTGCCAGCAGGGGGACACTTAACACTGAAGCTTTCTTT.

The sample holds a few counts of this clone. This chain connects TRBV4-1 to TRBJ2-3, with a possible D match to TRBD1 (5 bases). CDR3 length equals 13 residues. Per germline, CDR1 MGHRA and CDR2 YSYEKL. V lost 1 base and J 5 bases, leaving 7 bases between the germline ends. CDR3 region: CASSQGQRDTQYF. CDR3 DNA sequence: TGCGCCAGCAGCCAAGGACAGCGAGATACGCAGTATTTT.

This clone has a handful of counts. The chain uses TRBV28 and TRBJ1-5; D gene ambiguous. Germline V CDR1 and CDR2: MDHEN, SYDVKM. The V end was cut by 7 bases, the J end by 10 bases, with 14 bases between. CDR3 length: 12 amino acids. The CDR3 DNA reads as TGTGCCAGCAACGCTATCGGTGGTCCCCAGCATTTT. It yields the protein CASNAIGGPQHF.

This chain links TRBV5-6 with TRBJ1-4; possibly TRBD1 for D (5 bases). In germline, CDR1 is SGHDT, CDR2 YYEEEE. The V end was cut by 1 base, the J end by 7 bases, with 8 bases between. This CDR3 region has 13 residues. The CDR3 nucleotides read TGTGCCAGCAGCTTGAGGGGTGGTGAAAAACTGTTTTTT. It is translated as CASSLRGGEKLFF.

The CDR3 nucleotides read TGTGCCAGCAGTATTTCAGCAGGGATGAACACTGAAGCTTTCTTT. Translated, it gives CASSISAGMNTEAFF. The rearrangement links TRBV27 to TRBJ1-1, with D perhaps matching TRBD1 (5 bases). V was clipped by 5 bases and J by 0 bases, with 13 bases between them. The CDR3 has 15 amino acids. In germline, CDR1 is MNHEY, CDR2 SMNVEV (reference sequence).